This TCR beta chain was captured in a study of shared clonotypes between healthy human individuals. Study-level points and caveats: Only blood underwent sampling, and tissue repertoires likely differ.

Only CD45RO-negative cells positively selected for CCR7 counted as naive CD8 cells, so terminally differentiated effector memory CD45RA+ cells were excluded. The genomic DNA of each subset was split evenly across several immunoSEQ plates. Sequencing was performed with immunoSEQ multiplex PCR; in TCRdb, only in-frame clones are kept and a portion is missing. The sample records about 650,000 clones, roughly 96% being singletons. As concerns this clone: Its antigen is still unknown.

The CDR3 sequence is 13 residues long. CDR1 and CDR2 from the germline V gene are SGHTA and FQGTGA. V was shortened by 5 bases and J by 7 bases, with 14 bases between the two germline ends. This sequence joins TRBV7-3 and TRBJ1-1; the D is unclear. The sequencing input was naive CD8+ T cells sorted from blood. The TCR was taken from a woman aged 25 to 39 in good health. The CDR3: CASSTHDGYEAFF. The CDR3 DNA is TGTGCCAGCAGCACCCATGACGGATATGAAGCTTTCTTT.